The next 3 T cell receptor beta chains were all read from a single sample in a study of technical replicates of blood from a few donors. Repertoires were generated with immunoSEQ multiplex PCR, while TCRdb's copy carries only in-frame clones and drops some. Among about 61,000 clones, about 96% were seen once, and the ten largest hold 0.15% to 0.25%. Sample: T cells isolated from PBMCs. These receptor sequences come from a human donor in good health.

The DNA of the CDR3 is TGTGCCAGCAGCTTATTACTAGCGGCAGATACGCAGTATTTT. This codes for CASSLLLAADTQYF. This chain connects TRBV11-2 to TRBJ2-3, with 8 bases identical to TRBD2. CDR3 length: 14 amino acids. The V and J ends lost 2 bases and 4 bases, in that order; junction bases with no gene match: 2. The germline gives CDR1 SGHAT, CDR2 FQNNGV.

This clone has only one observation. This chain's CDR3 is CASSWPRETQYF. CDR3 sequence (DNA): TGTGCCAGCAGCTGGCCTAGGGAGACCCAGTACTTC. The chain joins TRBV5-4 to TRBJ2-5; D is undetermined. This CDR3 region has 12 residues. Trimming shortened V by 3 bases and J by 5 bases, and 8 bases separated the two germline ends. Per germline, CDR1 SGHNT and CDR2 YYREEE (reference sequence).

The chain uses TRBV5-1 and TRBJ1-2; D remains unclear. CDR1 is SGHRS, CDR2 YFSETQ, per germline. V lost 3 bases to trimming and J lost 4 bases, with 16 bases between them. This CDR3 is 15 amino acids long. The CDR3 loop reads CASSSTMATGYGYTF. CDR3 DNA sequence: TGCGCCAGCAGCTCAACAATGGCGACGGGCTATGGCTACACCTTC.